The 9 T cell receptor beta chains reported below all come from one sample, sequenced in a study of T cells after yellow fever vaccination. TCRdb recomputed calls from the 5' RACE reads with MiXCR, one row per CDR3 protein. The sample shows 20,000 to 25,000 distinct CDR3 sequences, 4% to 6% of them seen only once. Sample: PBMCs, either bulk or a sorted T-cell subset (CD4+, CD8+, memory, or dextramer-sorted; not recorded which), taken about 49 days after the first yellow fever vaccination. These receptors were taken from a man between 18 and 29 years old who received the YFV17D yellow fever vaccine.

This clonotype was seen many times. The chain joins TRBV12-3 or TRBV12-4 to TRBJ2-6, with a tentative D call TRBD2 (6 bases). V was pared by 7 bases and J by 1 base, with 11 bases between. CDR3 length: 15 residues. CDR3 amino acids: CASTGTGSGANVLTF. DNA for the CDR3: TGTGCCAGCACCGGGACTGGTTCTGGGGCCAACGTCCTGACTTTC.

This clonotype was seen ten or more times. This chain connects TRBV9 to TRBJ2-1; possible D gene TRBD1, 7 bases. There are 15 residues in the CDR3. Trimming took off 4 bases at V and 4 bases at J, with 15 bases between the two ends. The germline gives CDR1 SGDLS, CDR2 YYNGEE. The CDR3 protein is CASSLGGGQYNEQFF. The DNA of the CDR3 is TGTGCCAGCAGCCTAGGAGGGGGCCAGTACAATGAGCAGTTCTTC.

Regarding this clonotype: With a much larger clone just one base away, this may be a read error. The chain joins TRBV28 to TRBJ1-5; D ambiguous. CDR3 length: 12 amino acids. Germline V lookup: CDR1 MDHEN, CDR2 SYDVKM. V dropped 8 bases and J dropped 1 base, with 6 bases sitting between them. CDR3 DNA: TGTGCCAGCGGAAAAAGCAATCAGCCCCAGCATTTT. It encodes CASGKSNQPQHF. Filled out from reference TRBV28 and TRBJ1-5, the complete variable domain reads DVKVTQSSRYLVKRTGEKVFLECVQDMDHENMFWYRQDPGLGLRLIYFSYDVKMKEKGDIPEGYSVSREKKERFSLILESASTNQTSMYLCASGKSNQPQHFGDGTRLSIL.

The rearrangement joins TRBV11-2 to TRBJ2-3, with D perhaps assigned TRBD1 or TRBD2 (5 bases each). V was shortened by 5 bases and J by 2 bases, with 17 bases between the two germline ends. CDR3 length equals 16 residues. Germline V lookup: CDR1 SGHAT, CDR2 FQNNGV. The CDR3 DNA reads as TGTGCCAGCAGCCGAGGGGCGGATACTCTCACAGATACGCAGTATTTT. This translates into CASSRGADTLTDTQYF.

This rearrangement joins TRBV15 to TRBJ1-2; D gene ambiguous. Germline V lookup: CDR1 LNHNV, CDR2 YYDKDF (reference sequence). This CDR3 contains 15 residues. The V gene lost 0 bases and the J gene lost 5 bases, with 13 bases spanning the gap. The CDR3 DNA reads as TGTGCCACCAGCAGAGATCGCGGCAGGAGATATGGCTACACCTTC. As protein: CATSRDRGRRYGYTF.

This clonotype was counted at least ten times. The gene calls are TRBV20-1 and TRBJ1-5, with TRBD1 matching 12 bases. CDR1 and CDR2 (germline): DFQATT, SNEGSKA (reference sequence). J was trimmed by 5 bases and V by 6 bases; bases with no gene match: 11. This CDR3 has 16 residues. The CDR3 here is CSASAGTGGTYQPQHF. The CDR3 region has the DNA TGCAGTGCAAGTGCCGGGACAGGGGGCACGTATCAGCCCCAGCATTTT.

This clonotype was observed at least ten times. The chain uses TRBV7-9 and TRBJ1-2; D remains ambiguous. V gave up 1 base and J gave up 6 bases, with 9 bases separating them. CDR1 and CDR2 from the germline V gene are SEHNR and FQNEAQ (reference sequence). This CDR3 comprises 13 residues. The CDR3 sequence: CASSLVGNHGYTF. The DNA of the CDR3 is TGTGCCAGCAGCTTAGTGGGGAACCATGGCTACACCTTC. Together with reference TRBV7-9 and TRBJ1-2, the CDR3 gives the full variable domain: DTGVSQNPRHKITKRGQNVTFRCDPISEHNRLYWYRQTLGQGPEFLTYFQNEAQLEKSRLLSDRFSAERPKGSFSTLEIQRTEQGDSAMYLCASSLVGNHGYTFGSGTRLTVV.

This clonotype was seen ten or more times. The rearrangement uses TRBV24-1 and TRBJ2-1; maybe TRBD1 (5 bases). This CDR3 is 16 amino acids long. V was clipped by 3 bases and J by 0 bases, with 11 bases between them. Germline V gene sequence: CDR1 KGHDR, CDR2 SFDVKD. CDR3 coding DNA: TGTGCCACCAGTGATATTCAAGGGGCCTCCTACAATGAGCAGTTCTTC. It specifies CATSDIQGASYNEQFF.

The table lists this clonotype with many counts. This rearrangement joins TRBV3-1 to TRBJ2-4, with TRBD2 matching over 11 bases. This CDR3 region has 15 residues. Germline V CDR1 and CDR2: LGHDT, YNNKEL (reference sequence). Germline trimming cut 6 bases from V and 1 base from J; bases unmatched to any gene: 2. CDR3 nucleotide sequence: TGTGCCAGCAGGCCTAGCGGGGGGGCCAAAAACATTCAGTACTTC. It codes for CASRPSGGAKNIQYF.